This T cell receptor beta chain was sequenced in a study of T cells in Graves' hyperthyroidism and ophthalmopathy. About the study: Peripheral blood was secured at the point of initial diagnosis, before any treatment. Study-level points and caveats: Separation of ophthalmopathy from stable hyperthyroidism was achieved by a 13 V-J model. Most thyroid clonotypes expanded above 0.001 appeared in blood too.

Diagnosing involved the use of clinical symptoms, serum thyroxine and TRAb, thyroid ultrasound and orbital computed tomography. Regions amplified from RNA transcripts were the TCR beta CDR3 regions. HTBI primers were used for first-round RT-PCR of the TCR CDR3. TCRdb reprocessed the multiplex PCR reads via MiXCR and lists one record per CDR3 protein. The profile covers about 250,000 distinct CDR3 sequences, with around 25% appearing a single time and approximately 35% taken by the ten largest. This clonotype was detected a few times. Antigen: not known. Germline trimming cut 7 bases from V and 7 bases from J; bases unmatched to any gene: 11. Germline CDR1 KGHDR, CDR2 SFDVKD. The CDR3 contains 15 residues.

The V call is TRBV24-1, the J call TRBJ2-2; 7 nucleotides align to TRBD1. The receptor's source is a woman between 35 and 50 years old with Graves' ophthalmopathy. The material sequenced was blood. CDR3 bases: TGTGCCACCAGCCCATCTCACAGGGGTATCGGGGAGCTGTTTTTT. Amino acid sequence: CATSPSHRGIGELFF.